Shown below are 24 T cell receptor beta chains from a single sample sequenced in a study of cytomegalovirus exposure and HLA in healthy donors (dated by TCRdb to 2017 to 2019). Receptor amplification or capture employed the immunoSEQ multiplex PCR assay. For the multiplex PCR, a mixture combining 60 forward primers for TCR Vbeta segments and 13 reverse primers for TCR Jbeta segments was used. Imported from immuneACCESS, the table was reduced by TCRdb to in-frame sequences with V and J called. These copies leave out some clones; in studies compared against another copy, an unresolved V gene accounts for under half, and the cause of the remainder is not known. A total of over 100,000 clones appear in this sample, approximately 87% of them only once. The top ten clonotypes cover 1.5% of the sample. The sample taken for sequencing was PBMCs. The source of these receptors is a man aged 40-49 years in good health and CMV-seronegative.

The chain couples TRBV9 to TRBJ1-6, with TRBD1 as a possible D gene (6 bases). The CDR3 is 15 residues long. V was pared by 4 bases and J by 8 bases, with 16 bases between. Germline values: CDR1 SGDLS, CDR2 YYNGEE. The CDR3 DNA sequence: TGTGCCAGCAGCTCTCAGGGGCAGCCCGATTCACCCCTCCACTTT. It encodes CASSSQGQPDSPLHF.

This clone was seen just once. This chain connects TRBV29-1 to TRBJ2-1; no firm D call. CDR3 size: 14 residues. The germline V gene has CDR1 SQVTM and CDR2 ANQGSEA. V lost 3 bases to trimming and J lost 5 bases, with 14 bases between them. The CDR3 bases are TGCAGCGTTGACCAGCGCCAAGCTAACAATGAGCAGTTCTTC. The encoded protein is CSVDQRQANNEQFF.

A word on this clone: A read error may produce the germline difference seen at one junction end. V is TRBV7-9 and J is TRBJ2-7, with D possibly matching TRBD2 (5 bases). CDR3 length: 12 amino acids. CDR1 SEHNR and CDR2 FQNEAQ come from the germline V gene (reference sequence). The CDR3 is CSSSLSDYEQYF. CDR3 bases: TGTTCCAGCAGCCTTAGCGATTACGAGCAGTACTTC. The whole variable domain, filled in from reference TRBV7-9 and TRBJ2-7, reads DTGVSQNPRHKITKRGQNVTFRCDPISEHNRLYWYRQTLGQGPEFLTYFQNEAQLEKSRLLSDRFSAERPKGSFSTLEIQRTEQGDSAMYLCSSSLSDYEQYFGPGTRLTVT.

As concerns this clone: At the DNA level, this CDR3 is encoded by other sequences in the same sample as well. The chain combines TRBV29-1 with TRBJ1-1; D remains ambiguous. The CDR3 consists of 11 residues. V shed 6 bases and J shed 3 bases, with 8 bases lying between them. Germline CDR1 and CDR2: SQVTM and ANQGSEA. The CDR3 nucleotides read TGCAGCGTAGATCGGGACACTGAAGCTTTCTTT. Translation: CSVDRDTEAFF.

V is TRBV4-3 and J is TRBJ1-2, with 9 bases identical to TRBD1. Germline CDR1 LGHNA, CDR2 YSLEER. The junction had 4 bases not matched to a gene; V was cut back by 0 bases and J by 2 bases. CDR3 size: 16 residues. CDR3 nucleotides: TGCGCCAGCAGCCAAGATAGGGGGACAGGGAACTATGGCTACACCTTC. Encoded protein: CASSQDRGTGNYGYTF.

In its sample, this clone was seen a few times. The V and J genes are TRBV11-3 and TRBJ1-5; 9 bases agree with TRBD1. Germline V gene sequence: CDR1 SGHNT, CDR2 YENEEA. The trim removed 0 bases at V and 3 bases at J, leaving 6 bases unmatched. The CDR3 runs 17 residues. CDR3 loop: CASSLDSTGGNNQPQHF. DNA for the CDR3: TGTGCCAGCAGCTTAGATTCAACAGGGGGCAACAATCAGCCCCAGCATTTT.

The V gene is TRBV6-6, the J gene TRBJ2-1; D possibly corresponds to TRBD1 (5 bases). The CDR3 is made up of 13 amino acids. Looked up from germline, CDR1 is MNHNY and CDR2 is SVGAGI (reference sequence). The V end was cut by 5 bases, the J end by 4 bases, with 9 bases between. CDR3 bases: TGTGCCAGCAGTCTCGACAGATACAATGAGCAGTTCTTC. It translates to CASSLDRYNEQFF.

V is TRBV11-2 and J is TRBJ2-7, with a weak D call TRBD1 (6 bases). This CDR3 has 14 amino acids. V lost 1 base to trimming and J lost 2 bases, with 9 bases between them. Germline CDR1 and CDR2: SGHAT and FQNNGV. This chain's CDR3 is CASSLVGQPYEQYF. The CDR3 DNA is TGTGCCAGCAGCTTAGTCGGACAGCCCTACGAGCAGTACTTC.

The rearrangement links TRBV5-4 to TRBJ1-6; 11 bases are a match to TRBD1. The V and J ends lost 1 base and 8 bases, in that order; junction bases with no gene match: 8. Germline V lookup: CDR1 SGHNT, CDR2 YYREEE (reference sequence). The CDR3 is 17 amino acids. CDR3 coding DNA: TGTGCCAGCAGCTTGTTGGGACAGGGGGTTGAGGATTCACCCCTCCACTTT. Translated: CASSLLGQGVEDSPLHF.

V is TRBV19 and J is TRBJ2-7; 7 nucleotides match TRBD1. Germline V CDR1 and CDR2: LNHDA, SQIVND (reference sequence). The CDR3 has 14 amino acids. Losses at the gene ends were 10 bases for V and 1 base for J; bases not matched to a gene: 10. The CDR3 bases are TGTGCCACTAGGTCCCAGGGGGATTCCTACGAGCAGTACTTC. Translation gives CATRSQGDSYEQYF.

The CDR3 protein is CASSFAQGDSPLHF. The CDR3 nucleotides are TGTGCCAGCAGCTTCGCCCAGGGTGATTCACCCCTCCACTTT. The chain employs TRBV5-6 and TRBJ1-6, with D possibly TRBD1 on 5 matching bases. In germline, CDR1 is SGHDT, CDR2 YYEEEE. The CDR3 is made up of 14 amino acids. V lost 2 bases and J lost 8, with 11 bases in between.

This clone was counted between two and nine times. The gene calls are TRBV9 and TRBJ2-1; 8 nucleotides match TRBD1. The CDR3 is made up of 14 amino acids. Looked up from germline, CDR1 is SGDLS and CDR2 is YYNGEE. The ends lost 7 bases at V and 6 bases at J; junction bases unmatched: 9. For the CDR3, the DNA is TGTGCCAGCCAGGGGGCAGGGGTAAGCAATGAGCAGTTCTTC. Protein: CASQGAGVSNEQFF.

CDR3 loop: CASSLPGVYGYTF. CDR3 nucleotide sequence: TGTGCCAGCAGCCTACCAGGGGTCTATGGCTACACCTTC. The chain carries TRBV7-9 and TRBJ1-2, with D perhaps TRBD1 (6 bases). CDR3 length equals 13 residues. The germline V gene has CDR1 SEHNR and CDR2 FQNEAQ (reference sequence). The V gene lost 5 bases and the J gene lost 4 bases, with 11 bases spanning the gap. The variable domain in full, with the rest retrieved from reference TRBV7-9 and TRBJ1-2, is DTGVSQNPRHKITKRGQNVTFRCDPISEHNRLYWYRQTLGQGPEFLTYFQNEAQLEKSRLLSDRFSAERPKGSFSTLEIQRTEQGDSAMYLCASSLPGVYGYTFGSGTRLTVV.

The chain combines TRBV27 with TRBJ2-1, with TRBD2 identical over 7 bases. Germline CDR1 MNHEY, CDR2 SMNVEV (reference sequence). J was trimmed by 7 bases and V by 8 bases; bases with no gene match: 11. The CDR3 is made up of 14 amino acids. CDR3 coding DNA: TGTGCCAGCGGCGAGTGGGAGGGCCTGAATGAGCAGTTCTTC. Protein: CASGEWEGLNEQFF.

The V gene is TRBV29-1, the J gene TRBJ2-1; D might be TRBD1 (5 bases). This CDR3 region has 13 residues. V was cut by 4 bases and J by 2 bases, with 9 bases left in between. CDR1 and CDR2 from the germline V gene are SQVTM and ANQGSEA. The chain's CDR3 is CSVVGQPYNEQFF. In nucleotides, the CDR3 is TGCAGCGTTGTCGGACAACCCTACAATGAGCAGTTCTTC.

V gene TRBV7-2 combines with J gene TRBJ2-3; D perhaps matches TRBD2 (6 bases). Trimming removed 1 base from V and 2 bases from J, with 10 bases in between. From germline, CDR1 is SGHTA and CDR2 FQGNSA. This CDR3 spans 15 amino acids. The chain's CDR3 is CASSLGGTVTDTQYF. CDR3 sequence (DNA): TGTGCCAGCAGCTTAGGCGGGACGGTCACAGATACGCAGTATTTT. The full variable domain, rest sourced from reference TRBV7-2 and TRBJ2-3, is GAGVSQSPSNKVTEKGKDVELRCDPISGHTALYWYRQSLGQGLEFLIYFQGNSAPDKSGLPSDRFSAERTGGSVSTLTIQRTQQEDSAVYLCASSLGGTVTDTQYFGPGTRLTVL.

This sequence joins TRBV5-1 and TRBJ2-1, with 12 positions matching TRBD2. V lost 4 bases to trimming and J lost 1 base; unmatched junction nucleotides: 6. CDR3 length equals 17 residues. Germline lookup yields CDR1 SGHRS and CDR2 YFSETQ. The CDR3: CASSPGTSGYSYNEQFF. The DNA of the CDR3 is TGCGCCAGCAGCCCCGGGACTAGCGGGTATTCCTACAATGAGCAGTTCTTC.

Here the CDR3 DNA reads TGTGCCAGCAGGGTGGACAGGGCGAATGGCTACACCTTC. Translation: CASRVDRANGYTF. This chain uses TRBV2 with TRBJ1-2, with TRBD1 identical over 8 bases. This CDR3 contains 13 residues. The V and J ends lost 6 bases and 6 bases, in that order; junction bases with no gene match: 6. Germline V CDR1 and CDR2: SNHLY, FYNNEI.

With respect to this clone: At one end, the junction sequence differs from germline, possibly due to a read error. The rearrangement joins TRBV7-7 to TRBJ2-5, with TRBD2 matching over 7 bases. The CDR3 sequence is 15 residues long. Germline V gene sequence: CDR1 SSHAT, CDR2 FNYEAQ (reference sequence). The CDR3: CASSLAGGSQETQYF. As DNA, the CDR3 is TGTGCTAGCAGCTTAGCGGGCGGGAGCCAAGAGACCCAGTACTTC.

This clone was picked up a small number of times. Other DNA sequences in the same sample also yield this CDR3. This sequence joins TRBV28 and TRBJ2-7; the D is unclear. The ends were cut back, 1 base at V and 2 bases at J, with 3 bases in the middle. The CDR3 is 12 amino acids. CDR1 and CDR2 (germline): MDHEN, SYDVKM. The DNA for the CDR3 is TGTGCCAGCAGTTTATCGGCCTACGAGCAGTACTTC. Its protein product is CASSLSAYEQYF.

The genes are TRBV11-2 and TRBJ1-5; no clear D. V was trimmed by 0 bases and J by 0 bases, leaving 6 bases between them. Germline CDR1 is SGHAT and CDR2 is FQNNGV. The CDR3 is 15 amino acids. The CDR3: CASSLDSYSNQPQHF. Written as DNA, the CDR3 is TGTGCCAGCAGCTTAGACAGTTATAGCAATCAGCCCCAGCATTTT. The variable domain in full, completed from reference TRBV11-2 and TRBJ1-5, reads EAGVAQSPRYKIIEKRQSVAFWCNPISGHATLYWYQQILGQGPKLLIQFQNNGVVDDSQLPKDRFSAERLKGVDSTLKIQPAKLEDSAVYLCASSLDSYSNQPQHFGDGTRLSIL.

The rearrangement joins TRBV19 to TRBJ2-3, with 9 nucleotides matching TRBD2. The CDR3 consists of 15 residues. Germline CDR1 reads LNHDA; CDR2 reads SQIVND (reference sequence). Trimming took 8 bases from V and 6 from J; bases not matched to a gene: 12. CDR3 sequence (DNA): TGTGCCAGTGGCCTGGCGGGAGGGACTGGGGATACGCAGTATTTT. Translation: CASGLAGGTGDTQYF.

The V gene is TRBV7-8, the J gene TRBJ2-1; 7 bases match TRBD2. CDR3 size: 15 residues. Germline loops: CDR1 SGHVS, CDR2 FQNEAQ. V lost 3 bases to trimming and J lost 4 bases; unmatched junction nucleotides: 6. CDR3 region: CASSLRDYAYNEQFF. CDR3 nucleotides: TGTGCCAGCAGCTTGCGGGACTATGCATACAATGAGCAGTTCTTC.

V and J are TRBV23-1 and TRBJ2-7; D not resolved. TRBV23-1 is identified as an open reading frame with a role that is uncertain. Trimming cost V 3 bases and J 6 bases, with 12 bases left between them. The CDR3 contains 13 residues. CDR3 protein: CASSHPFRVEQYF. The CDR3 DNA reads as TGCGCCAGCAGTCACCCCTTTCGGGTCGAGCAGTACTTC.